The sequence of this T cell receptor beta chain was determined in a study of blood T cells in healthy people across ages. Primers used in a second PCR of about 7 to 12 cycles were a sample-barcoded 5' primer and a J-beta primer mix. Individual samples furnished no less than 2.5 million CDR3-containing paired-end reads apiece. TCRdb ran MiXCR on the 5' RACE reads and lists one entry per CDR3 protein. The table lists fewer than 2,000,000 distinct CDR3 sequences, roughly two fifths of them singletons, with 20% to 25% in the top ten. Germline V lookup: CDR1 SGHTA, CDR2 FQGNSA. This CDR3 region has 17 residues. Comment on this clonotype: Its antigen remains unidentified. A read error may account for a junction end that differs from germline.

Study-wide results and limits: Lack of knowledge of donor CMV status possibly confounded expanded clonotype changes. Long-lived donors had more naive CD4+ cells and higher diversity than aged donors.

The sample comprised blood. The sequence came from a human donor in good health. The V gene is TRBV7-2, the J gene TRBJ2-6; D is perhaps TRBD2 (7 bases). The CDR3 region is CASREGGGLSGANVRTF. CDR3 in DNA: TGTGCCAGCAGGGAAGGGGGGGGGCTCTCTGGGGCCAACGTCCGGACTTTC.